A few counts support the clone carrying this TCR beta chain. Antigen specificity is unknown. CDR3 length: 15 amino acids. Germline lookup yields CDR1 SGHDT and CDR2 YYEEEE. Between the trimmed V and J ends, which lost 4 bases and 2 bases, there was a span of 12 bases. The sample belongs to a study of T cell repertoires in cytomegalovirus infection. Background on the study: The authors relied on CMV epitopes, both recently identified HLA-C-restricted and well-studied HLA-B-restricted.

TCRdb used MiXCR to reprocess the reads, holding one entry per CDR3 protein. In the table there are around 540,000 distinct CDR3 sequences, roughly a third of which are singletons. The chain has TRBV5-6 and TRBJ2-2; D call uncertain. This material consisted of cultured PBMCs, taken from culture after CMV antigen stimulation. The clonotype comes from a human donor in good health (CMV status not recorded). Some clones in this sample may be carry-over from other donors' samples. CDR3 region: CASSRLDKNTGELFF. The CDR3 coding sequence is TGTGCCAGCAGCCGGCTCGACAAAAACACCGGGGAGCTGTTTTTT.